The 21 T cell receptor beta chains reported below all come from one sample, sequenced in a study of blood T cell repertoires in COVID-19. Here immunoSEQ multiplex PCR was the method, and the copy in TCRdb shows in-frame clones only, minus some. The sample consists of about 120,000 clones, over 75% of them appearing once. The specimen sequenced was peripheral blood. Receptor source: a man between 65 and 85 years old with active or convalescent COVID-19.

J is TRBJ1-1 and V is TRBV7-2, with unresolved D. V lost 5 bases and J 5 bases, leaving 6 bases between the germline ends. The CDR3 is 11 amino acids. Germline CDR1 reads SGHTA; CDR2 reads FQGNSA. CDR3: CASSPQTEAFF. CDR3 bases: TGTGCCAGCAGCCCACAAACTGAAGCTTTCTTT.

A few counts support this clone. V is TRBV27 and J is TRBJ2-4; 8 bases are shared with TRBD2. The germline gives CDR1 MNHEY, CDR2 SMNVEV (reference sequence). The CDR3 loop spans 14 amino acids. V was clipped by 6 bases and J by 8 bases; unmatched bases: 9. The CDR3 sequence: CASSPTTGRDIQYF. The CDR3 bases are TGTGCCAGCAGCCCTACCACCGGGAGGGACATTCAGTACTTC.

The chain joins TRBV4-1 to TRBJ2-1, with 8 bases matching TRBD2. After removal of 0 bases from V and 9 bases from J, the junction contained 7 bases not matched to a gene. The germline CDR1 and CDR2 sequences are MGHRA and YSYEKL. The length of the CDR3 is 15 residues. The DNA of the CDR3 is TGCGCCAGCAGCCAAGAACTAGCGGTATATAGTGAGCAGTTCTTC. Translation: CASSQELAVYSEQFF.

The gene calls are TRBV28 and TRBJ2-2; 7 nucleotides line up with TRBD2. The CDR3 totals 15 residues. Trimming took 6 bases from V and 3 from J; bases not matched to a gene: 7. CDR1 and CDR2 from the germline V gene are MDHEN and SYDVKM. In DNA form, the CDR3 reads TGTGCCAGCAGAACTAGCGTTCTCGACACCGGGGAGCTGTTTTTT. Translated, it gives CASRTSVLDTGELFF.

V usage is TRBV19 and J usage is TRBJ2-3; D call uncertain. With 7 bases removed from V and 4 bases from J, the gap between germline ends came to 18 bases. The CDR3 is made up of 15 amino acids. CDR1 and CDR2 from the germline V gene are LNHDA and SQIVND (reference sequence). The CDR3 sequence: CASTPSATRADTQYF. The CDR3 DNA follows: TGTGCCAGTACCCCTTCCGCGACTCGTGCAGATACGCAGTATTTT.

This chain joins TRBV29-1 and TRBJ2-7; no clear D. The CDR3 covers 13 residues. Germline V gene lookup returns CDR1 SQVTM and CDR2 ANQGSEA. Trimming removed 3 bases at V and 6 bases at J, with 15 bases between. CDR3 DNA sequence: TGCAGCGTTGATCGAGGCCCGGTGGGCGAGCAGTACTTC. Translation gives CSVDRGPVGEQYF.

This rearrangement joins TRBV7-6 to TRBJ1-4; TRBD1 is a possible D gene (5 bases). CDR1 is SGHVS, CDR2 FNYEAQ, per germline. This CDR3 is built from 14 residues. V was clipped by 4 bases and J by 7 bases, with 13 bases between them. The CDR3 sequence is CASSSRGKGEKLFF. CDR3 bases: TGTGCCAGCAGCTCCCGGGGGAAAGGTGAAAAACTGTTTTTT.

The chain has TRBV5-1 and TRBJ1-6; D not resolved. CDR1 SGHRS and CDR2 YFSETQ come from the germline V gene. The ends were cut back, 4 bases at V and 5 bases at J, with 10 bases in the middle. The CDR3 runs 14 residues. The CDR3 loop is CASSIGLNNSPLHF. CDR3 nucleotide sequence: TGCGCCAGCAGCATCGGACTGAATAATTCACCCCTCCACTTT.

The chain is built from TRBV29-1 and TRBJ1-2; the D is unclear. V was shortened by 6 bases and J by 0 bases, with 17 bases between the two germline ends. The CDR3 extends over 15 amino acids. Germline V gene data show CDR1 as SQVTM and CDR2 as ANQGSEA. The CDR3, as DNA: TGCAGCGTCCCGCGGAGAGACCTTCCTAACTATGGCTACACCTTC. Its protein product is CSVPRRDLPNYGYTF. The full variable domain, completed using reference TRBV29-1 and TRBJ1-2, is SAVISQKPSRDICQRGTSLTIQCQVDSQVTMMFWYRQQPGQSLTLIATANQGSEATYESGFVIDKFPISRPNLTFSTLTVSNMSPEDSSIYLCSVPRRDLPNYGYTFGSGTRLTVV.

The chain combines TRBV2 with TRBJ1-2; a weak D match, TRBD1 (6 bases). Trimming stripped 7 bases from V and 4 bases from J, with 16 bases between. CDR3 length equals 14 residues. Germline assignment: CDR1 SNHLY and CDR2 FYNNEI. CDR3 DNA: TGTGCCAGCAAGGTCGGGACAACGATCTATGGCTACACCTTC. As protein: CASKVGTTIYGYTF.

This chain connects TRBV27 to TRBJ2-5, with 8 bases matching TRBD1. V was pared by 5 bases and J by 2 bases, with 4 bases of the junction left unmatched. The CDR3 totals 14 residues. CDR1 is MNHEY and CDR2 is SMNVEV in the germline V gene (reference sequence). The CDR3 loop reads CASSGGQVQETQYF. The DNA of the CDR3 is TGTGCCAGCAGTGGGGGACAGGTACAAGAGACCCAGTACTTC.

This clone was found once. The J gene is TRBJ2-2, the V gene TRBV12-3 or TRBV12-4; 8 bases are shared with TRBD1. The CDR3 length is 13 residues. Trimming cost V 6 bases and J 6 bases; bases outside gene matches: 3. In nucleotides, the CDR3 is TGTGCCAGCAGCGGACAGGGTGCCGGGGAGCTGTTTTTT. This codes for CASSGQGAGELFF.

CDR3 in amino acids: CASRRLDSYEQYF. The CDR3 DNA reads as TGTGCCAGCAGACGACTAGACTCCTACGAGCAGTACTTC. The chain recombines TRBV12-3 or TRBV12-4 with TRBJ2-7; TRBD2 is a possible D gene (6 bases). There are 13 residues in the CDR3. The ends were cut back, 6 bases at V and 0 bases at J, with 9 bases in the middle.

The V gene is TRBV10-3, the J gene TRBJ1-6; D is unclear. Germline V CDR1 and CDR2: ENHRY, SYGVKD. The CDR3 length is 12 residues. V was shortened by 10 bases and J by 7 bases, with 11 bases between the two germline ends. DNA of the CDR3: TGTGCCACCGGTGAAGAGAATTCACCCCTCCACTTT. This translates into CATGEENSPLHF.

This chain links TRBV27 with TRBJ2-7; 7 bases agree with TRBD1. The CDR3 has 12 residues. The germline V gene encodes CDR1 MNHEY and CDR2 SMNVEV (reference sequence). Germline trimming cut 6 bases from V and 2 bases from J; bases unmatched to any gene: 1. The CDR3 DNA is TGTGCCAGCAGGGGGACAGCCTACGAGCAGTACTTC. Its protein product is CASRGTAYEQYF.

The chain employs TRBV6-5 and TRBJ2-1; D is unresolved. The V gene lost 5 bases and the J gene lost 8 bases, with 10 bases spanning the gap. The germline V gene encodes CDR1 MNHEY and CDR2 SVGAGI. This CDR3 spans 12 amino acids. CDR3 nucleotides: TGTGCCAGCAGTCCGGCCGAGGATGAGCAGTTCTTC. Translated: CASSPAEDEQFF.

The rearrangement joins TRBV3-1 (or the pseudogene TRBV3-2) to TRBJ2-2; no clear D. Germline V CDR1 and CDR2: LGHDT, YNNKEL (reference sequence). Between the trimmed V and J ends, which lost 4 bases and 7 bases, there was a span of 16 bases. The CDR3 contains 15 residues. The CDR3 protein is CASSPRIQLGGELFF. As DNA, the CDR3 is TGTGCCAGCAGCCCCAGGATACAACTGGGCGGGGAGCTGTTTTTT.

The chain joins TRBV19 to TRBJ2-1; 12 nucleotides agree with TRBD1. Germline CDR1 reads LNHDA; CDR2 reads SQIVND (reference sequence). With V trimmed by 7 bases and J by 9 bases, 13 bases remained unmatched. There are 16 residues in the CDR3. In DNA, the CDR3 is TGTGCCAGTACCCCCCGGGGACAGGGGGCATTCGGTGAGCAGTTCTTC. Translated, it gives CASTPRGQGAFGEQFF.

This clone was detected once. This chain links TRBV14 with TRBJ1-1; weak D call: TRBD1 (6 bases). CDR1 and CDR2 (germline): SGHDN, FVKESK. There are 15 residues in the CDR3. The ends were cut back, 1 base at V and 4 bases at J, with 13 bases in the middle. This chain's CDR3 is CASSQVGRGFTEAFF. CDR3 nucleotide sequence: TGTGCCAGCAGCCAAGTTGGCAGGGGTTTCACTGAAGCTTTCTTT.

This chain uses TRBV15 with TRBJ2-5; possibly TRBD2 for D (6 bases). Germline CDR1 reads LNHNV; CDR2 reads YYDKDF (reference sequence). The CDR3 sequence is 12 residues long. Trimming removed 3 bases from V and 9 bases from J, with 11 bases in between. CDR3 protein: CATSRESGAQYF. In nucleotides, the CDR3 is TGTGCCACCAGCAGGGAGTCGGGGGCCCAGTACTTC.

This clone has just one count. The chain has TRBV19 and TRBJ2-3; 7 nucleotides align to TRBD1. CDR1 is LNHDA, CDR2 SQIVND, per germline (reference sequence). J gave up 9 bases and V 5 bases, and 14 bases lay outside the gene matches. The CDR3 covers 15 residues. The CDR3: CASSAPDRNPGTQYF. In DNA form, the CDR3 reads TGTGCCAGTAGTGCTCCGGACAGGAACCCGGGCACGCAGTATTTT.